This is a list of T cell receptor beta chains from one sample in a study of cytomegalovirus exposure and HLA in healthy donors. Measured with immunoSEQ multiplex PCR; TCRdb has only the in-frame clones, and not every one. The sample holds some 170,000 clones, just under 85% seen once. The sample was PBMCs. The receptors come from a man aged 30 to 45 in good health and CMV-seropositive. Both conserved end residues are part of each CDR3. The D gene is left open where the match is weak. The size field is filled for only some rows; it gives once, few, many or a size class.

j_gene,v_gene,abundance,d_gene,CDR3aa,CDR3nt
TRBJ2-3,TRBV19,.,.,CASSIGGKGTDTQYF,TGTGCCAGTAGTATAGGAGGGAAAGGCACAGATACGCAGTATTTT
TRBJ2-5,TRBV19,.,TRBD1,CASNTGTGVGETQYF,TGTGCCAGTAACACCGGGACAGGGGTTGGAGAGACCCAGTACTTC
TRBJ2-1,TRBV5-6,.,.,CASSQDGSSYNEQFF,TGTGCCAGCAGCCAAGACGGGAGCTCCTACAATGAGCAGTTCTTC
TRBJ1-6,TRBV5-1,.,.,CASSLDRVYNSPLHF,TGCGCCAGCAGCTTGGACAGGGTTTATAATTCACCCCTCCACTTT
TRBJ2-5,TRBV4-3,.,.,CASSQLGQGLETQYF,TGCGCCAGCAGCCAATTGGGCCAGGGATTAGAGACCCAGTACTTC
TRBJ2-7,TRBV7-8,.,.,CASSSDGKSSYEQYF,TGTGCCAGCAGCTCGGACGGGAAGTCCTCCTACGAGCAGTACTTC
TRBJ2-7,TRBV7-8,.,TRBD2,CASTTGTSGGEYYEQYF,TGTGCCAGCACTACGGGGACTAGCGGGGGGGAATACTACGAGCAGTACTTC
TRBJ1-2,TRBV18,once,TRBD1,CASSPGDRGIGYTF,TGTGCCAGCTCACCAGGGGACAGGGGGATTGGCTACACCTTC
TRBJ1-4,TRBV4-2,.,TRBD1,CASSQLSGTGDNEKLFF,TGTGCCAGCAGCCAATTATCCGGGACAGGGGATAATGAAAAACTGTTTTTT
TRBJ1-5,TRBV7-2,.,.,CASSLGNPLKINQPQHF,TGTGCCAGCAGCTTAGGAAACCCACTCAAAATCAATCAGCCCCAGCATTTT
TRBJ1-5,TRBV19,.,.,CASSAADGNQPQHF,TGTGCCAGTAGTGCGGCAGATGGCAATCAGCCCCAGCATTTT
TRBJ2-2,TRBV10-3,.,TRBD1,CAIRGDRGSIGELFF,TGTGCCATCAGGGGGGACAGGGGCTCGATCGGGGAGCTGTTTTTT
TRBJ1-5,TRBV4-2,.,.,CASSQGGTQMTENQPQHF,TGTGCCAGCAGCCAAGGGGGGACACAGATGACAGAGAATCAGCCCCAGCATTTT
TRBJ1-2,TRBV5-1,.,.,CASSSTGLRSYGYTF,TGCGCCAGCAGCTCCACAGGGCTTCGGAGCTATGGCTACACCTTC
TRBJ2-3,TRBV10-2,.,.,CASRRGERTDTQYF,TGCGCCAGCAGGCGGGGAGAAAGGACAGATACGCAGTATTTT
TRBJ1-2,TRBV27,.,TRBD1,CASSIDRAVGLGGYYGYTF,TGTGCCAGCAGTATTGACAGGGCGGTTGGTCTTGGGGGCTACTATGGCTACACCTTC
TRBJ2-7,TRBV4-3,.,.,CASSLRDNTYEQYF,TGCGCCAGCAGCCTCCGGGACAATACCTACGAGCAGTACTTC
TRBJ2-5,TRBV20-1,.,.,CSALGETQYF,TGCAGTGCGCTCGGGGAGACCCAGTACTTC
TRBJ1-1,TRBV18,.,TRBD1,CASSPTAQGALGTEAFF,TGTGCCAGCTCACCAACGGCTCAGGGGGCCTTAGGCACTGAAGCTTTCTTT
TRBJ2-1,TRBV14,.,.,CASSGYLGEQFF,TGTGCCAGCAGCGGTTACCTAGGAGAGCAGTTCTTC
TRBJ1-6,TRBV29-1,few,TRBD1,CSVWTGGDSPLHF,TGCAGCGTTTGGACAGGGGGCGACTCACCCCTCCACTTT
TRBJ2-1,TRBV4-3,.,.,CASSQDMVQYNEQFF,TGCGCCAGCAGCCAAGATATGGTACAGTACAATGAGCAGTTCTTC
TRBJ1-4,TRBV6-5,.,.,CASSSLRGFEKLFF,TGTGCCAGCAGTTCCCTGCGGGGTTTTGAAAAACTGTTTTTT
TRBJ2-7,TRBV13,few,.,CASSKTGRLSYEQYF,TGTGCCAGCAGCAAGACAGGACGCCTATCCTACGAGCAGTACTTC
TRBJ2-7,TRBV7-6,.,.,CASSSIPGTYEQYF,TGTGCCAGCAGCTCTATACCAGGGACCTACGAGCAGTACTTC
TRBJ2-2,TRBV4-3,.,.,CASSLRGAAAGELFF,TGCGCCAGCAGCCTCCGGGGGGCAGCCGCCGGGGAGCTGTTTTTT
TRBJ2-3,TRBV4-3,once,.,CASSQATPGTPRGTQYF,TGCGCCAGCAGCCAAGCAACCCCCGGGACGCCGCGGGGTACGCAGTATTTT
TRBJ1-1,TRBV5-4,.,TRBD1,CASSSVQGAESEAFF,TGTGCCAGCAGCAGTGTGCAGGGGGCGGAATCTGAAGCTTTCTTT
TRBJ2-2,TRBV4-1,.,TRBD2,CASSQERGGGRGELFF,TGCGCCAGCAGCCAAGAGCGCGGGGGGGGGCGCGGGGAGCTGTTTTTT
TRBJ1-2,TRBV7-2,.,.,CASSLAHSSYGYTF,TGTGCCAGCAGCTTAGCCCACAGCAGCTATGGCTACACCTTC
TRBJ1-3,TRBV9,.,.,CASSSQGNSGNTIYF,TGTGCCAGCAGCTCACAGGGTAACTCTGGAAACACCATATATTTT
TRBJ2-1,TRBV10-3,.,.,CAMTNSGNEQFF,TGTGCCATGACTAATAGTGGGAATGAGCAGTTCTTC
TRBJ1-2,TRBV19,.,TRBD1,CATETGTGNYVRGYTF,TGTGCCACCGAAACCGGGACAGGGAATTATGTTCGGGGCTACACCTTC
TRBJ1-1,TRBV5-6,.,.,CASSSYREAFF,TGTGCCAGCAGCTCTTACAGGGAAGCTTTCTTT
TRBJ1-4,TRBV5-1,.,.,CASSRGGATNEKLFF,TGCGCCAGCAGCCGTGGGGGCGCAACTAATGAAAAACTGTTTTTT
TRBJ1-2,TRBV19,.,TRBD1,CASSVGQGFGGYTF,TGTGCCAGTAGTGTCGGACAGGGGTTCGGTGGCTACACCTTC
TRBJ2-7,TRBV7-2,.,.,CASSTNRALAYEQYF,TGTGCCAGCAGCACCAACAGGGCCTTGGCCTACGAGCAGTACTTC
TRBJ2-5,TRBV7-9,.,.,CASSWGLGQETQYF,TGTGCCAGCAGCTGGGGCCTTGGCCAAGAGACCCAGTACTTC
TRBJ2-5,TRBV9,.,TRBD2,CASSVVAGSETQYF,TGTGCCAGCAGCGTAGTAGCGGGGTCAGAGACCCAGTACTTC
TRBJ2-5,TRBV7-7,once,TRBD2,CASSQGTSGETQYF,TGTGCTAGCAGCCAAGGGACTAGCGGGGAGACCCAGTACTTC
TRBJ1-1,TRBV7-8,.,TRBD1,CASSPRTGGGMNTEAFF,TGTGCCAGCAGCCCTCGGACAGGGGGGGGCATGAACACTGAAGCTTTCTTT
TRBJ2-7,TRBV18,.,TRBD1,CASSSGQGAGEQYF,TGTGCCAGCTCAAGCGGACAGGGGGCTGGCGAGCAGTACTTC
TRBJ2-2,TRBV5-1,.,.,CASSLVIGGTGELFF,TGCGCCAGCAGCTTGGTGATAGGAGGCACCGGGGAGCTGTTTTTT